The source of this T cell receptor beta chain is a study of shared clonotypes between healthy human individuals. The study, taken as a whole, reports: The genetic and exposure-history diversity represented was limited by few donors. Memory subsets generally showed smaller estimated richness than naive subsets did.

Concerning this clone: The antigen remains undetermined.

CDR1 is KGHSH and CDR2 is LQKENI in the germline V gene. The CDR3 totals 16 residues. V lost 3 bases and J lost 8, with 22 bases in between. The method was immunoSEQ multiplex PCR; TCRdb's version includes in-frame clones alone and lacks a portion of them. This table has 2 million to 2.5 million clones, about 92% appearing once. The sample taken for sequencing was naive CD4+ T cells from PBMCs. Noted subset: CD45RA+ positively selected. V gene TRBV18 combines with J gene TRBJ1-2; D possibly corresponds to TRBD1 (6 bases). This TCR was sampled from a man aged 18-30 years in good health. Some clones in this sample may be carry-over from other donors' samples. DNA for the CDR3: TGTGCCAGCTCACCGGGTGGGGGCCCCGGAGAGGGCGGCTACACCTTC. Protein sequence: CASSPGGGPGEGGYTF. Drawing the rest from reference TRBV18 and TRBJ1-2, the complete variable domain is NAGVMQNPRHLVRRRGQEARLRCSPMKGHSHVYWYRQLPEEGLKFMVYLQKENIIDESGMPKERFSAEFPKEGPSILRIQQVVRGDSAAYFCASSPGGGPGEGGYTFGSGTRLTVV.